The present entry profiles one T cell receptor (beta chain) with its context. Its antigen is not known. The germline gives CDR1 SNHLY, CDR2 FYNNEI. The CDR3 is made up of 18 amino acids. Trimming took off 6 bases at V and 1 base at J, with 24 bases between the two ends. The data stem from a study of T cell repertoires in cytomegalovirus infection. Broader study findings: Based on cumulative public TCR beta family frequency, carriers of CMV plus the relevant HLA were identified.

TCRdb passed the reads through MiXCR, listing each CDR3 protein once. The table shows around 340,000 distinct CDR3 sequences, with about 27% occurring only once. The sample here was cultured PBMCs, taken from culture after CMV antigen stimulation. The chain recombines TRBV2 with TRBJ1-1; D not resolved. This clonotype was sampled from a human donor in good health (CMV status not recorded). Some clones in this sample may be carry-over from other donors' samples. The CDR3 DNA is TGTGCCAGCAGATTTTTCACCGGACGGACGGCGAGGAACACTGAAGCTTTCTTT. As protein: CASRFFTGRTARNTEAFF.